This is a list of T cell receptor beta chains from one sample in a study of cytomegalovirus exposure and HLA in healthy donors. Method: immunoSEQ multiplex PCR; TCRdb's copy keeps in-frame clones and lacks some. The repertoire includes fewer than 250,000 clones, 80% to 90% of them detected once, and 2.6% sits in the top ten. Sequencing was performed on PBMCs. These receptors came from a man aged 18 to 29 in good health and CMV-seronegative. CDR3s include the opening cysteine and the closing phenylalanine or tryptophan. A D gene is named only where the DNA matches it firmly. A clone size is listed for some rows: how often the clone was seen (once, few, many), or a class if it is expanded.

length: 15
V: TRBV9
size: -
D: TRBD1
J: TRBJ2-3
DNA: TGTGCCAGCAGCGTTCGGACAGGGACCACAGATACGCAGTATTTT
CDR3: CASSVRTGTTDTQYF

length: 15
V: TRBV7-2
size: -
D: TRBD1
J: TRBJ2-2
DNA: TGTGCCAGCAGCCTAGGGGGCCGGAGCACCGGGGAGCTGTTTTTT
CDR3: CASSLGGRSTGELFF

length: 16
V: TRBV19
size: -
D: TRBD1
J: TRBJ2-2
DNA: TGTGCCAGTAGTGTCGGGACAGGGGAGGTGGCCGGGGAGCTGTTTTTT
CDR3: CASSVGTGEVAGELFF

length: 16
V: TRBV7-3
size: -
D: -
J: TRBJ2-2
DNA: TGTGCCAGCAGCGCTCTTCAACAGGGATACACCGGGGAGCTGTTTTTT
CDR3: CASSALQQGYTGELFF

length: 13
V: TRBV28
size: -
D: -
J: TRBJ1-2
DNA: TGTGCCAGCAGGTTCGGGTTCAACTATGGCTACACCTTC
CDR3: CASRFGFNYGYTF

length: 14
V: TRBV7-3
size: few
D: -
J: TRBJ2-7
DNA: TGTGCCAGCAGCTCGGGACTCTATCCCTACGAGCAGTACTTC
CDR3: CASSSGLYPYEQYF

length: 13
V: TRBV18
size: once
D: -
J: TRBJ2-1
DNA: TGTGCCAGCTCACCGGACCTCCAGGGTGAGCAGTTCTTC
CDR3: CASSPDLQGEQFF

length: 13
V: TRBV27
size: -
D: -
J: TRBJ1-2
DNA: TGTGCCAGCAGTTCTTGGACAGACGGTGGCTACACCTTC
CDR3: CASSSWTDGGYTF

length: 15
V: TRBV9
size: -
D: -
J: TRBJ2-2
DNA: TGTGCCAGCAGCGTAGGGAGGAGGGCCACCGGGGAGCTGTTTTTT
CDR3: CASSVGRRATGELFF

length: 14
V: TRBV6-1
size: -
D: TRBD2
J: TRBJ2-5
DNA: TGTGCCAGCAGGGGGACTAGATTCCTGGAGACCCAGTACTTC
CDR3: CASRGTRFLETQYF

length: 15
V: TRBV28
size: -
D: TRBD1
J: TRBJ2-6
DNA: TGTGCCAGCGGGGGACAGGGTTCTGGGGCCAACGTCCTGACTTTC
CDR3: CASGGQGSGANVLTF

length: 13
V: TRBV7-9
size: once
D: -
J: TRBJ1-4
DNA: TGTGCCAGCAGCGGAGCCCCTTTTGAAAAACTGTTTTTT
CDR3: CASSGAPFEKLFF

length: 14
V: TRBV7-7
size: -
D: TRBD1
J: TRBJ2-7
DNA: TGTGCCAGCAGCTTAGGGCAGGGGGTGTACGAGCAGTACTTC
CDR3: CASSLGQGVYEQYF

length: 13
V: TRBV5-8
size: -
D: TRBD1
J: TRBJ2-7
DNA: TGTGCCAGCAGCTTCGGAGACAGGGACGAGCAGTACTTC
CDR3: CASSFGDRDEQYF

length: 13
V: TRBV5-1
size: -
D: -
J: TRBJ2-2
DNA: TGCGCCAGTAGGCAGGGAAGTGAAGGGGAGCTGTTTTTT
CDR3: CASRQGSEGELFF

length: 15
V: TRBV19
size: few
D: TRBD2
J: TRBJ2-3
DNA: TGTGCCAGTACTGATAGCGGGAGAGGTGGGGATACGCAGTATTTT
CDR3: CASTDSGRGGDTQYF

length: 15
V: TRBV7-3
size: few
D: TRBD2
J: TRBJ2-3
DNA: TGTGCCAGCAGCTCTAGCGGGGATCCGGGAGATACGCAGTATTTT
CDR3: CASSSSGDPGDTQYF

length: 14
V: TRBV11-3
size: few
D: -
J: TRBJ1-1
DNA: TGTGCCAGCAGCTTAAGTTCGGGGAACACTGAAGCTTTCTTT
CDR3: CASSLSSGNTEAFF

length: 15
V: TRBV27
size: -
D: -
J: TRBJ2-1
DNA: TGTGCCAGCAGTCCCCTTGACACCTCCTACAATGAGCAGTTCTTC
CDR3: CASSPLDTSYNEQFF

length: 16
V: TRBV4-1
size: -
D: TRBD1
J: TRBJ2-2
DNA: TGCGCCAGCAGATCGGGACAGGGGGCGCCCCCCGGGGAGCTGTTTTTT
CDR3: CASRSGQGAPPGELFF

length: 13
V: TRBV21-1
size: -
D: -
J: TRBJ1-1
DNA: TGTGCCAGCAGCCCCCGGGACTTCACTGAAGCTTTCTTT
CDR3: CASSPRDFTEAFF

length: 15
V: TRBV19
size: -
D: TRBD1
J: TRBJ2-4
DNA: TGTGCCAGTAGTAAGGGACAGGGTGGCAAAAACATTCAGTACTTC
CDR3: CASSKGQGGKNIQYF

length: 13
V: TRBV10-1
size: -
D: -
J: TRBJ2-7
DNA: TGCGCCAGCAGTGAGTTGGCGGGGTCCGAGCAGTACTTC
CDR3: CASSELAGSEQYF

length: 14
V: TRBV27
size: -
D: TRBD2
J: TRBJ2-5
DNA: TGTGCCAGCCGGCGGACTAGCGGGAGTGAGACCCAGTACTTC
CDR3: CASRRTSGSETQYF

length: 15
V: TRBV5-1
size: -
D: TRBD2
J: TRBJ2-2
DNA: TGCGCCAGCAGCTGGGAGGGCGCGAACACCGGGGAGCTGTTTTTT
CDR3: CASSWEGANTGELFF

length: 15
V: TRBV5-1
size: -
D: TRBD1
J: TRBJ2-5
DNA: TGCGCCAGCAGCTTGGGGGACAGGGAACAAGAGACCCAGTACTTC
CDR3: CASSLGDREQETQYF

length: 13
V: TRBV19
size: -
D: -
J: TRBJ2-1
DNA: TGTGCCAGTAATCGAGGGAACGACAATGAGCAGTTCTTC
CDR3: CASNRGNDNEQFF

length: 15
V: TRBV12-2
size: -
D: -
J: TRBJ1-2
DNA: TGTGCAAGTCGCTTCAAGACAGGGGGCTACTATGGCTACACCTTC
CDR3: CASRFKTGGYYGYTF

length: 14
V: TRBV7-9
size: -
D: -
J: TRBJ1-1
DNA: TGTGCCAGCAGCTTAGGGCAGGGGTGGACTGAAGCTTTCTTT
CDR3: CASSLGQGWTEAFF

length: 14
V: TRBV4-2
size: once
D: -
J: TRBJ2-7
DNA: TGTGCCAGCAGCCGACTAGGCGGCTCCTACGAGCAGTACTTC
CDR3: CASSRLGGSYEQYF

length: 14
V: TRBV5-1
size: -
D: -
J: TRBJ2-6
DNA: TGCGCCAGCAGCTTAAACGGGGGGGCCAACGTCCTGACTTTC
CDR3: CASSLNGGANVLTF

length: 15
V: TRBV4-1
size: -
D: TRBD2
J: TRBJ2-7
DNA: TGCGCCAGCAGCCGGGGACTAGCGGGAGAATACGAGCAGTACTTC
CDR3: CASSRGLAGEYEQYF

length: 15
V: TRBV4-1
size: -
D: -
J: TRBJ2-3
DNA: TGCGCCAGCAGCCATAGTGGGCAGGACACAGATACGCAGTATTTT
CDR3: CASSHSGQDTDTQYF

length: 12
V: TRBV7-2
size: few
D: -
J: TRBJ2-7
DNA: TGTGCCAGCTTCCGGGGAGACGGCGAGCAGTACTTC
CDR3: CASFRGDGEQYF

length: 12
V: TRBV28
size: -
D: -
J: TRBJ2-7
DNA: TGTGCCAGCAGTGAGGGCGTCGACGAGCAGTACTTC
CDR3: CASSEGVDEQYF

length: 19
V: TRBV11-3
size: -
D: TRBD2
J: TRBJ2-7
DNA: TGTGCCAGCAGCTTAGACCTCCTTGACCTAGCGGGAGGGCCCTACGAGCAGTACTTC
CDR3: CASSLDLLDLAGGPYEQYF

length: 15
V: TRBV28
size: once
D: TRBD2
J: TRBJ2-6
DNA: TGTGCCAGCAGTTTGGGGGGGATTGGGGCCAACGTCCTGACTTTC
CDR3: CASSLGGIGANVLTF

length: 16
V: TRBV6-5
size: -
D: TRBD2
J: TRBJ2-3
DNA: TGTGCCAGCAGTTACTCGCTAGCGGGAAACACAGATACGCAGTATTTT
CDR3: CASSYSLAGNTDTQYF

length: 16
V: TRBV14
size: -
D: TRBD1
J: TRBJ1-6
DNA: TGTGCCAGCAGGCCGACAGGGAGCTCCTATAATTCACCCCTCCACTTT
CDR3: CASRPTGSSYNSPLHF

length: 12
V: TRBV6-1
size: -
D: TRBD2
J: TRBJ2-7
DNA: TGTGCCAGGGGACTACTCGCCGCCGAGCAGTACTTC
CDR3: CARGLLAAEQYF

length: 14
V: TRBV5-6
size: -
D: -
J: TRBJ2-5
DNA: TGTGCCAGCAGTTTGGTGACAGGCACAGAGACCCAGTACTTC
CDR3: CASSLVTGTETQYF